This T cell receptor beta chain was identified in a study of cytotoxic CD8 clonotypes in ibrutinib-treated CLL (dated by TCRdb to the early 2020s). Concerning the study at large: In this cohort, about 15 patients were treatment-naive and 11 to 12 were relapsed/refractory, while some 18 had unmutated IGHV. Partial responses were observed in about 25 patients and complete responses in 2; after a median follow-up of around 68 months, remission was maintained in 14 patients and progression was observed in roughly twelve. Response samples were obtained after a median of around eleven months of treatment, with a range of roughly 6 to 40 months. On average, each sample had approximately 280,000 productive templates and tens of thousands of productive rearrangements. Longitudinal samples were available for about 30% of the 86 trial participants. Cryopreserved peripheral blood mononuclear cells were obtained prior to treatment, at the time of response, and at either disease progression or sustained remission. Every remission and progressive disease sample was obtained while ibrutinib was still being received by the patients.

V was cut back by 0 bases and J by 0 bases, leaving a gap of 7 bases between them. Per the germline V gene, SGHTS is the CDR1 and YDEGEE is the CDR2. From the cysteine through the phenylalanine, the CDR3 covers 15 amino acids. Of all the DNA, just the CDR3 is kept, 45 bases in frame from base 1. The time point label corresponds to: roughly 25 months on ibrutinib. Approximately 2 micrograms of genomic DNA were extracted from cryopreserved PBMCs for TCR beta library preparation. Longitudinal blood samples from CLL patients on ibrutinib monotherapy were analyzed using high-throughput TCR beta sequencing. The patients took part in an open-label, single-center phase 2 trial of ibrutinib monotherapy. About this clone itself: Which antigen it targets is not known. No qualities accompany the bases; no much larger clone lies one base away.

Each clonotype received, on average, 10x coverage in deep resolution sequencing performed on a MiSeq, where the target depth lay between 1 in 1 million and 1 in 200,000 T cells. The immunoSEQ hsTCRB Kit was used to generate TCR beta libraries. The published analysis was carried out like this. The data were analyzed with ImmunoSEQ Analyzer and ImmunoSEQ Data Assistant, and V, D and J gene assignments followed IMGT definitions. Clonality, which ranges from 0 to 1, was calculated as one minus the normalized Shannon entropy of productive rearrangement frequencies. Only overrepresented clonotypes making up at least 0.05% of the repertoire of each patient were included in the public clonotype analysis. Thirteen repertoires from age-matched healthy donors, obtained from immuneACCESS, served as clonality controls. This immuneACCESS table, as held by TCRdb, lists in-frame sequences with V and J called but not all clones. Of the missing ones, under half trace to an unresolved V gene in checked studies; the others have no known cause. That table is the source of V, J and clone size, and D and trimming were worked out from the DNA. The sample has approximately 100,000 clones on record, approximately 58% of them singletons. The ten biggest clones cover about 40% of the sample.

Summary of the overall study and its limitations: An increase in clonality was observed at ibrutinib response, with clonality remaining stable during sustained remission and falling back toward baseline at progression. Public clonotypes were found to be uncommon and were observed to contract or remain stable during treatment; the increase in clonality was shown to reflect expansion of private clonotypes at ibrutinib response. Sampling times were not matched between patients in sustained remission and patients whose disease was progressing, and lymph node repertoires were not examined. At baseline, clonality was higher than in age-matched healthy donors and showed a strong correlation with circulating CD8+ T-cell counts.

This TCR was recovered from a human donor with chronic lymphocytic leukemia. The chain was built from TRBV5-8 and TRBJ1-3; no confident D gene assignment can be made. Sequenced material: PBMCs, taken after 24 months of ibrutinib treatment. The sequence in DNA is TGTGCCAGCAGCTTGGAAGGCAGCTCTGGAAACACCATATATTTT. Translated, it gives CASSLEGSSGNTIYF. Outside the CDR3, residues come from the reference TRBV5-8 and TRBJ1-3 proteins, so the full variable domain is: EAGVTQSPTHLIKTRGQQATLRCSPISGHTSVYWYQQALGLGLQFLLWYDEGEERNRGNFPPRFSGRQFPNYSSELNVNALELEDSALYLCASSLEGSSGNTIYFGEGSWLTVV.